This record looks at one TCR beta chain sequence and its context. What it binds is not known. The sample originates from a study of shared clonotypes between healthy human individuals. Study outcomes and limitations: All-four-donor shared clonotypes had higher generation probabilities than non-shared clonotypes did.

Memory CD4+ cells were the fraction left after CD45RA+ naive selection. The CDR3 extends over 14 amino acids. The V gene end was trimmed by 4 bases and the J gene end by 4 bases; junction bases not matched to a gene: 7. Germline assignment: CDR1 SGHTA and CDR2 FQGNSA. Clones were read by immunoSEQ multiplex PCR, and TCRdb kept only the in-frame ones, dropping some. This sample has 650,000 to 800,000 clones, with 55% to 75% found just once. The source material was memory CD4+ T cells sorted from blood. Subset of the sample: CD45RA-negative fraction. This chain connects TRBV7-2 to TRBJ2-7, with TRBD2 matching over 7 bases. This TCR derives from a woman in her thirties in good health. CDR3 nucleotide sequence: TGTGCCAGCAGCTCTTATAGCGGGCGGTACGAGCAGTACTTC. Translated, it gives CASSSYSGRYEQYF.